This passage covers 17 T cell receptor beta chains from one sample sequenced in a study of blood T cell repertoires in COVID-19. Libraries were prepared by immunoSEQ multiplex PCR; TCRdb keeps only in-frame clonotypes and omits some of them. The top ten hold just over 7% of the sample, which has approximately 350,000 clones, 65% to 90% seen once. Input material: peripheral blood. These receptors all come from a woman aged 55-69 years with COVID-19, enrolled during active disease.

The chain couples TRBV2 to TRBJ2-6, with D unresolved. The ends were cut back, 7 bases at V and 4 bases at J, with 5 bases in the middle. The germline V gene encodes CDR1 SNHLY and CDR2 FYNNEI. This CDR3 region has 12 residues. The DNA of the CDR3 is TGTGCCAGCACTAGGGGGGCCAACGTCCTGACTTTC. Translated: CASTRGANVLTF.

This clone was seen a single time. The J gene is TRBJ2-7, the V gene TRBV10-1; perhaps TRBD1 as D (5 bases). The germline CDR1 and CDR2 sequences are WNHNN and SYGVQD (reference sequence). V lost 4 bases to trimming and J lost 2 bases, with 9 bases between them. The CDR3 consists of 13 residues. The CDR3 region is CASSGQNPYEQYF. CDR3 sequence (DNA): TGCGCCAGCAGTGGACAGAACCCCTACGAGCAGTACTTC.

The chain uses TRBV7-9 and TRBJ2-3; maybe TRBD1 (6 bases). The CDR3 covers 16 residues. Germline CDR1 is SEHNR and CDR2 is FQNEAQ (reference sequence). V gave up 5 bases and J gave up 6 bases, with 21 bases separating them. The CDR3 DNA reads TGTGCCAGCAGCCAGCCCGGGCCAGGGGAGCACGATACGCAGTATTTT. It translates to CASSQPGPGEHDTQYF. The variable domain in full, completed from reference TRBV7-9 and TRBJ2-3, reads DTGVSQNPRHKITKRGQNVTFRCDPISEHNRLYWYRQTLGQGPEFLTYFQNEAQLEKSRLLSDRFSAERPKGSFSTLEIQRTEQGDSAMYLCASSQPGPGEHDTQYFGPGTRLTVL.

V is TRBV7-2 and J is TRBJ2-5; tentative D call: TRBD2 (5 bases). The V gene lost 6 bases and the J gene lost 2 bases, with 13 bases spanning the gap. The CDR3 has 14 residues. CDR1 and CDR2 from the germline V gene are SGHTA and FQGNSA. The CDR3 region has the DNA TGTGCCAGCAGTGGGTTAGCGATTCAAGAGACCCAGTACTTC. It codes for CASSGLAIQETQYF. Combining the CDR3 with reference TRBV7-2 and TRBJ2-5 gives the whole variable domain GAGVSQSPSNKVTEKGKDVELRCDPISGHTALYWYRQSLGQGLEFLIYFQGNSAPDKSGLPSDRFSAERTGGSVSTLTIQRTQQEDSAVYLCASSGLAIQETQYFGPGTRLLVL.

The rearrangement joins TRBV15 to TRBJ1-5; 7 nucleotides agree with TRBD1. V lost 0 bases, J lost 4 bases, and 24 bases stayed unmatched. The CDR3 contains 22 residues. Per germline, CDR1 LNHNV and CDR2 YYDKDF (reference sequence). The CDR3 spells CATSRDRVGSFPRDRVNQPQHF. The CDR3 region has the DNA TGTGCCACCAGCAGAGATCGGGTCGGGAGTTTTCCCCGCGACAGGGTAAATCAGCCCCAGCATTTT.

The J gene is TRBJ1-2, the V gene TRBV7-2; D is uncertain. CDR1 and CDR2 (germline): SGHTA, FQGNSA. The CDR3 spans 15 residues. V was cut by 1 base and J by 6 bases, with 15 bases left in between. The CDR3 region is CASSLGFARVDGYTF. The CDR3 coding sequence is TGTGCCAGCAGCTTAGGCTTTGCTCGCGTTGATGGCTACACCTTC.

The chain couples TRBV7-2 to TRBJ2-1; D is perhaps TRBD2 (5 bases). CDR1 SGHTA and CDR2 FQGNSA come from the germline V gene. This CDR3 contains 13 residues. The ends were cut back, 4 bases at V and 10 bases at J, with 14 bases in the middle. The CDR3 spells CASSSQRVYEQFF. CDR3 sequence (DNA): TGTGCCAGCAGCTCCCAGAGGGTATACGAGCAGTTCTTC.

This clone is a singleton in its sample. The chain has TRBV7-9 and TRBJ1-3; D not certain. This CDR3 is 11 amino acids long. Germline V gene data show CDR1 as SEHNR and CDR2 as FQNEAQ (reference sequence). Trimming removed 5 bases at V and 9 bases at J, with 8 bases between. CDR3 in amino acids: CASSPGVTIYF. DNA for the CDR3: TGTGCCAGCAGCCCTGGAGTCACCATATATTTT.

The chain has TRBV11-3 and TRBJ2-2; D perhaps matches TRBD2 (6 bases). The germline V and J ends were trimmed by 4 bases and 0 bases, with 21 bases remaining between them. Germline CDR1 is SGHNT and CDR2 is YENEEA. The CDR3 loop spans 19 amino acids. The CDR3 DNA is TGTGCCAGCAGCTGGGGCCCGGGACTTGATCTGGCGAACACCGGGGAGCTGTTTTTT. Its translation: CASSWGPGLDLANTGELFF.

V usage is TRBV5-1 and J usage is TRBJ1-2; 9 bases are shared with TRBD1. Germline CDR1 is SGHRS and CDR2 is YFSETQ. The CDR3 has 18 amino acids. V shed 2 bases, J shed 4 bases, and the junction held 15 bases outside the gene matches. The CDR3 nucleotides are TGCGCCAGCAGCTTTGTGGCGGACAGGGGCCGCCCAGTCTATGGCTACACCTTC. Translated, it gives CASSFVADRGRPVYGYTF. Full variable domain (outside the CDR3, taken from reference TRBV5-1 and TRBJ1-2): KAGVTQTPRYLIKTRGQQVTLSCSPISGHRSVSWYQQTPGQGLQFLFEYFSETQRNKGNFPGRFSGRQFSNSRSEMNVSTLELGDSALYLCASSFVADRGRPVYGYTFGSGTRLTVV.

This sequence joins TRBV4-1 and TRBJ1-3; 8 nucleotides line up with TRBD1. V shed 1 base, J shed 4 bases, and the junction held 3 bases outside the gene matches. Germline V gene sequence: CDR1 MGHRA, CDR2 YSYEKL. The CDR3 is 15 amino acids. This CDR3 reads CASSQAGTGGNTIYF. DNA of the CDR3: TGCGCCAGCAGCCAAGCCGGGACAGGAGGAAACACCATATATTTT.

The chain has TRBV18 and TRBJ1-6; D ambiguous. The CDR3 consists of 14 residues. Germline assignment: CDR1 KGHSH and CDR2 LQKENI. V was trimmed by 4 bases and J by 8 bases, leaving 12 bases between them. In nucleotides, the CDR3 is TGTGCCAGCTCACTACGGTTAATGGATTCACCCCTCCACTTT. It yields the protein CASSLRLMDSPLHF.

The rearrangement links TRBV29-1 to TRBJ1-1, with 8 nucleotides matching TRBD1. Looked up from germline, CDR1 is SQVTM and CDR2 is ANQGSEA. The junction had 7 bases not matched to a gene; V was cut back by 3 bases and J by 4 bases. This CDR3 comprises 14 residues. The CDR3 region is CSVERQTGGTEAFF. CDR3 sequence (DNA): TGCAGCGTTGAGCGTCAAACAGGGGGCACTGAAGCTTTCTTT.

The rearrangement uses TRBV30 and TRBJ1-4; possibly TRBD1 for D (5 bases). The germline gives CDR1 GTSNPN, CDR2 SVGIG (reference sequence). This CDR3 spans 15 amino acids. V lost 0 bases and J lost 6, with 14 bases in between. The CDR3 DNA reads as TGTGCCTGGAGTGTACACGCCGCGGGGGATGAAAAACTGTTTTTT. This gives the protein CAWSVHAAGDEKLFF.

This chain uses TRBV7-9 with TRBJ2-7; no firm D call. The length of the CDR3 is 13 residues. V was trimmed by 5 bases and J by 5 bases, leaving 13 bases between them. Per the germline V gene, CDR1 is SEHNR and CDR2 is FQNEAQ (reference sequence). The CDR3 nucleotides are TGTGCCAGCAGCCAGGATACAGCCCACGAGCAGTACTTC. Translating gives CASSQDTAHEQYF.

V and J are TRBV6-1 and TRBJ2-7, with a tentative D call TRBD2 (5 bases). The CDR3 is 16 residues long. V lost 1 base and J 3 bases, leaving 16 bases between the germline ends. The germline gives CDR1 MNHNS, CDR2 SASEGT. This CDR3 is CASSEEEAAYLYEQYF. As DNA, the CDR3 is TGTGCCAGCAGTGAAGAGGAGGCAGCCTATCTCTACGAGCAGTACTTC.

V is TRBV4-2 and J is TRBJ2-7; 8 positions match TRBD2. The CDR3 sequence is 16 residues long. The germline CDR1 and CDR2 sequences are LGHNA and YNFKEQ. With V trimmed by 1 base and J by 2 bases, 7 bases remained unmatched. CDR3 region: CASSQARGGAPYEQYF. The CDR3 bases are TGTGCCAGCAGCCAAGCCCGGGGGGGGGCCCCCTACGAGCAGTACTTC.